This TCR beta chain was identified in a study of cytotoxic CD8 clonotypes in ibrutinib-treated CLL. Measured with immunoSEQ multiplex PCR; TCRdb has only the in-frame clones, and not every one. Here the sample spans about 150,000 clones, 79% being singletons. As concerns this clone: No antigen is known for it.

General study points: Rare overall, public clonotypes shrank or held steady under therapy.

Germline V CDR1 and CDR2: MNHEY, SVGAGI. V lost 3 bases, J lost 1 base, and 9 bases lay in between. There are 14 residues in the CDR3. The receptor comes from a human donor with chronic lymphocytic leukemia. Sequenced material: PBMCs, taken after 12 months of ibrutinib treatment. The chain recombines TRBV6-5 with TRBJ1-1; D is unclear. Here the CDR3 DNA reads TGTGCCAGCAGTTATGTCAGTTCGAACACTGAAGCTTTCTTT. It specifies CASSYVSSNTEAFF.